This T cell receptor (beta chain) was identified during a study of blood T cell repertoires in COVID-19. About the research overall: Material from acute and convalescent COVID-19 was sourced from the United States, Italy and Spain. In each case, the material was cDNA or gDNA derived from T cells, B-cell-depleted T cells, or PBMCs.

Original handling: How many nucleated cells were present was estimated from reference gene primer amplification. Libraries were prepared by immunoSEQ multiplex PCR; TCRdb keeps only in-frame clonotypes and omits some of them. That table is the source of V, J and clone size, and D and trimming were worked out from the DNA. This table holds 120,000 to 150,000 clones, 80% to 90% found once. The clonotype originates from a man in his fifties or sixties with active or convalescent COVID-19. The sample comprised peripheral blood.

The CDR3 protein is CAWSALLAGATRGSYEQYF. In nucleotides, the CDR3 is TGTGCCTGGAGTGCCCTCCTAGCGGGCGCTACTCGGGGCTCCTACGAGCAGTACTTC. The rearrangement joins TRBV30 to TRBJ2-7, with 8 bases lining up with TRBD2. The CDR3 has 19 residues. Germline lookup yields CDR1 GTSNPN and CDR2 SVGIG (reference sequence). The V segment lost 1 base and the J segment 0 bases; nucleotides outside the gene matches: 17.